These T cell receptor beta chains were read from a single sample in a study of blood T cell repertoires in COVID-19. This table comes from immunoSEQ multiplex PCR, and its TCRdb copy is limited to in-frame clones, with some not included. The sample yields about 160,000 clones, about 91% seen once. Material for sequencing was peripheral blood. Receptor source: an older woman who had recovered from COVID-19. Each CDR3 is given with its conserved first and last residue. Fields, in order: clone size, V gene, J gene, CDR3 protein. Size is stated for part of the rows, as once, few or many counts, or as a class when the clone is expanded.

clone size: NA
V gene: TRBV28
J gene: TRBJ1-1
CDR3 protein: CASRHYGSEAFF

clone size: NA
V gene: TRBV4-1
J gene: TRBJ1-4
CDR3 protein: CASSSVIRDNEKLFF

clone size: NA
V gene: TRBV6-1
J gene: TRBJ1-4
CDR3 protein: CASSEGGVRNEKLFF

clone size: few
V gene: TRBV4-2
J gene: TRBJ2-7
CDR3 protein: CASSHGQGSGEQYF

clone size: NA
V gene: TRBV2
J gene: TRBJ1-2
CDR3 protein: CASAGGVGYGYTF

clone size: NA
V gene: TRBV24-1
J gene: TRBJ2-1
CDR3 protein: CATSDFRGINNEQFF

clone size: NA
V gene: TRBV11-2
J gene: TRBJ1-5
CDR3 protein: CASSLDTRGQPQHF

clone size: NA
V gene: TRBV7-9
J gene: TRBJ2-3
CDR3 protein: CASSLRDRRAGDTQYF

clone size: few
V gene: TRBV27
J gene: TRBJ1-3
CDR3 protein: CASSGGGSGNTIYF

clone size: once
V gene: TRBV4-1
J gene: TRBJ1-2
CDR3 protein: CASNPGQGGSYGYTF

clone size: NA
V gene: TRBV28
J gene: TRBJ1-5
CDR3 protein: CASSSPSGFQPQHF

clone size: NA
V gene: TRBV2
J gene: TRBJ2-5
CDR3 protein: CASRTGLLETQYF

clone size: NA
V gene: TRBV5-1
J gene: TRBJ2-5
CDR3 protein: CASSTGTGDPRETQYF

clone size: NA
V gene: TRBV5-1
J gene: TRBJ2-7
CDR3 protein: CASSLADRESDEQYF

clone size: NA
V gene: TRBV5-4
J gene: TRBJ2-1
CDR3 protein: CASSLLDNEQFF

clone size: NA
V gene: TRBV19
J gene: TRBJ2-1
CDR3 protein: CASSIGAGGNNEQFF

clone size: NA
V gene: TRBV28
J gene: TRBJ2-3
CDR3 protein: CASSLHGGAHRGTQYF

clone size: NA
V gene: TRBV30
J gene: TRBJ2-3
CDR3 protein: CAWSSGSTDTQYF

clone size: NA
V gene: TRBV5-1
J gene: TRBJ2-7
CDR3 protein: CASSLGTGGDPYYF

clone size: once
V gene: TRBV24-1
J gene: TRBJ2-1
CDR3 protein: CATSDYSGAHPWKQFF

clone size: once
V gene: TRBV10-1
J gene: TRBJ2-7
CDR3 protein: CASSEADSYEQYF

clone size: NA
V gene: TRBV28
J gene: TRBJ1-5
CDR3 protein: CASGQGNQPQHF

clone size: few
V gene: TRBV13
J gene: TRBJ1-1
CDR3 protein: CASSSIQGSEAFF

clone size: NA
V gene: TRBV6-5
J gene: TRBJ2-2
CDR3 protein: CASSYSVGRNTGELFF

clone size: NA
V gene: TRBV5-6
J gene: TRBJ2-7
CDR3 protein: CASSFYRGNEQYF

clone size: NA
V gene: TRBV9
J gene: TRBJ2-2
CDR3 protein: CASSVAKVAGYGELFF

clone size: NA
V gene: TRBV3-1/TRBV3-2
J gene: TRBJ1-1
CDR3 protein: CASSQNTPGALNTEAFF

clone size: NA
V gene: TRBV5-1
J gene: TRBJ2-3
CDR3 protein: CASSLASGADTQYF

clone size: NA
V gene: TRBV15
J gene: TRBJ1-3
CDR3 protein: CATSSHRASSGNTIYF

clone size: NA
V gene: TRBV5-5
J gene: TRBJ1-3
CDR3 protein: CASSFNRVAGSTIYF

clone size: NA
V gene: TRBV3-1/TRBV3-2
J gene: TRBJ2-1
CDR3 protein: CASSQEAGSYNEQFF

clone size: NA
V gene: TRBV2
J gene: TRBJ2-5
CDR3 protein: CASREGGAQYF

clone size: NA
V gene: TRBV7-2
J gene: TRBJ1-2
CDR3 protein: CASARGRDNYGYTF

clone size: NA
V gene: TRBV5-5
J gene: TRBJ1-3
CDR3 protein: CASTFGQGGNTIYF

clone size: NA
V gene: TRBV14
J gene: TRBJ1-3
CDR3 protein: CASSRRGGTGNTIYF

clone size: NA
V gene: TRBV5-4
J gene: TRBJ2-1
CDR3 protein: CASSLGNRDNEQFF

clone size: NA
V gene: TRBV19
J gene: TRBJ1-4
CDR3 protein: CASSRTPGREKLFF

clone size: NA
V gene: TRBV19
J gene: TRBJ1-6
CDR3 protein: CASSRPGQISPLHF

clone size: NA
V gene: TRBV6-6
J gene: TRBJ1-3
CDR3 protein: CASSPPDRPSGNTIYF

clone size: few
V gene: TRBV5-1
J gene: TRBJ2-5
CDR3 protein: CASSLVQGDQETQYF

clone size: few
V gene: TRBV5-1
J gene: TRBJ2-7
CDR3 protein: CASSRGPYEQYF

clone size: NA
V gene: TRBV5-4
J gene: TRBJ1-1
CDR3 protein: CASSLATGAGEAFF

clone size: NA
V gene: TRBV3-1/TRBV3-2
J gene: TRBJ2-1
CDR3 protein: CASSQAAGRFNEQFF

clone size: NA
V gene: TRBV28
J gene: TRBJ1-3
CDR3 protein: CASSLQGLFPGNTIYF

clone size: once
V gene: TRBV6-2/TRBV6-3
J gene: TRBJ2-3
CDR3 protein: CASSYGLAGGLLTDTQYF

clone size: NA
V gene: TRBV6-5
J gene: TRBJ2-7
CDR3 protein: CASRGDRDEQYF

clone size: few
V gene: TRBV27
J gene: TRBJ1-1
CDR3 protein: CASSPGRIGGRLYTEAFF

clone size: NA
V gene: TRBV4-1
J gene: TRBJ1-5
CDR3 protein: CASSPGLGGGNQPQHF

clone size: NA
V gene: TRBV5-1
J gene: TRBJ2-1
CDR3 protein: CASSLDRAYEQFF

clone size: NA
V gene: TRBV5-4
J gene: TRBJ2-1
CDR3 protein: CASSLVLAGGLYNEQFF

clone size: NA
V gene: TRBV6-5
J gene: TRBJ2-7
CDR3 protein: CASTRDSYYEQYF

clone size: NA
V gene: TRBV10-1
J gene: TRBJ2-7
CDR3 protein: CASSEGGLSYEQYF

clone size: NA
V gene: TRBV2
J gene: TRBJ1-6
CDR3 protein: CASRQEGANSPLHF